This T cell receptor beta chain came from a study of blood T cell repertoires in COVID-19. The overall study: Some COVID-19 samples were acute and others convalescent; all came from the United States, Italy and Spain. PBMCs, B-cell-depleted T cells, or T cells provided the cDNA or gDNA that made up the material.

The V gene lost 3 bases and the J gene lost 1 base, with 15 bases spanning the gap. Germline V CDR1 and CDR2: MNHEY, SVGEGT. The CDR3 is 17 amino acids. This clone showed up just once. Method: immunoSEQ multiplex PCR; TCRdb's copy keeps in-frame clones and lacks some. The sample carries about 120,000 clones, 82% recorded once. The chain combines TRBV6-2 or TRBV6-3 with TRBJ2-2, with D perhaps matching TRBD1 (5 bases). The TCR sequence derives from a woman aged 70-85 years with acute or convalescent COVID-19. The sample comprised peripheral blood. The DNA of the CDR3 is TGTGCCAGCAGTTATTACCGATCAGGGAAGAACACCGGGGAGCTGTTTTTT. This translates into CASSYYRSGKNTGELFF.